Reported below is one T cell receptor beta chain. These data are taken from a study of blood T cells in healthy people across ages. Primed by a sample-barcoded 5' primer and a J-beta primer mix, a second PCR proceeded for about 6 to 11 cycles. TCRdb reanalysed the 5' RACE reads using MiXCR and keeps one entry per CDR3 protein. This table has some 1.5 million distinct CDR3 sequences, 28% appearing once. The J segment lost 13 bases and the V segment lost 6 bases, leaving 10 bases of the junction unmatched. The CDR3 extends over 13 amino acids. The chain combines TRBV12-3 or TRBV12-4 with TRBJ2-1; 9 bases are a match to TRBD2. The sample taken for sequencing was blood. The sequence came from a woman in her twenties or thirties in good health. The CDR3 spells CASSLTSGQGQFF. The CDR3 DNA follows: TGTGCCAGCAGCCTGACTAGCGGCCAGGGACAGTTCTTC.